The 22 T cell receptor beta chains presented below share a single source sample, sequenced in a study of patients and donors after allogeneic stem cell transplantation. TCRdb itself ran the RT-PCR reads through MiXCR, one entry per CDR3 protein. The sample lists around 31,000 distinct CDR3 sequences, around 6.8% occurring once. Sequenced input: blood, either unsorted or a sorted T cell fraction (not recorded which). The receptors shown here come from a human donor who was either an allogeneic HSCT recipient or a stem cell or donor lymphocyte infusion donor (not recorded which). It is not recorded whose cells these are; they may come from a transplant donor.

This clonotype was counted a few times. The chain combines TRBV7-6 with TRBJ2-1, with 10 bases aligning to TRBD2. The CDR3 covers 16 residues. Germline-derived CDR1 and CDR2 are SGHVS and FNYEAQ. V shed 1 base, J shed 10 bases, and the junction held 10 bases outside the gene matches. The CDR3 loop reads CASSLGASGSPSEQFF. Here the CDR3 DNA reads TGTGCCAGCAGCTTAGGGGCTAGCGGGAGCCCCTCGGAGCAGTTCTTC.

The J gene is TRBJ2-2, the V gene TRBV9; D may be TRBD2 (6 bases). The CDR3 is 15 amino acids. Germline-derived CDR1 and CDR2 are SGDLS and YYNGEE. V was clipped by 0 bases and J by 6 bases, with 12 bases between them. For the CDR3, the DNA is TGTGCCAGCAGCGTAGTAATAGGAGGGGCCGGGGAGCTGTTTTTT. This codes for CASSVVIGGAGELFF.

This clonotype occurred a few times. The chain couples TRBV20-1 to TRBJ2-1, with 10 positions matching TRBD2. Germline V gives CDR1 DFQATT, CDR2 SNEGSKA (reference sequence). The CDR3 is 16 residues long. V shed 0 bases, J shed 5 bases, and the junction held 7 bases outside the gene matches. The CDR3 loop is CSARDQAAGGHNEQFF. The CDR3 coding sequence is TGCAGTGCTAGAGATCAGGCAGCGGGAGGGCACAATGAGCAGTTCTTC.

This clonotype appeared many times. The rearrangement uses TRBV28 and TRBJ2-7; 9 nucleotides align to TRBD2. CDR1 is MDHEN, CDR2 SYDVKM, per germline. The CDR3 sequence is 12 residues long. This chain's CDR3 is CATMASGIEQYF. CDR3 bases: TGTGCGACGATGGCTAGCGGGATTGAGCAGTACTTC. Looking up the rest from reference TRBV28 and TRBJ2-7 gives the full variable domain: DVKVTQSSRYLVKRTGEKVFLECVQDMDHENMFWYRQDPGLGLRLIYFSYDVKMKEKGDIPEGYSVSREKKERFSLILESASTNQTSMYLCATMASGIEQYFGPGTRLTVT.

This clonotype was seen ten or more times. DNA for the CDR3: TGTGCCAGCTCACCACAGGGGGATCAGCCCCAGCATTTT. It is translated as CASSPQGDQPQHF. The chain is built from TRBV18 and TRBJ1-5; D may be TRBD1 (6 bases). Germline V CDR1 and CDR2: KGHSH, LQKENI. V was trimmed by 1 base and J by 5 bases, leaving 6 bases between them. This CDR3 spans 13 amino acids.

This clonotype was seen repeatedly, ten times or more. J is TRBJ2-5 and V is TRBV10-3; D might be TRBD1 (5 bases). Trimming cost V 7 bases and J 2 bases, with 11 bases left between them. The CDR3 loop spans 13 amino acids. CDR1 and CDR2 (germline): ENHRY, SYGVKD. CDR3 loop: CAITRTKQETQYF. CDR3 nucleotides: TGTGCCATCACTAGGACAAAACAAGAGACCCAGTACTTC.

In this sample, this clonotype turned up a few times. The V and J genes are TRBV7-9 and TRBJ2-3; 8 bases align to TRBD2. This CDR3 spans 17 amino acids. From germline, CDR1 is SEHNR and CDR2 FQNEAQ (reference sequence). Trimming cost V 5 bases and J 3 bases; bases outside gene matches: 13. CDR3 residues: CASSATTGRALTDTQYF. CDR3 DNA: TGTGCCAGCAGCGCAACCACCGGGAGGGCCTTGACAGATACGCAGTATTTT. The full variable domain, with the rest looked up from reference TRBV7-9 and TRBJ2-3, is DTGVSQNPRHKITKRGQNVTFRCDPISEHNRLYWYRQTLGQGPEFLTYFQNEAQLEKSRLLSDRFSAERPKGSFSTLEIQRTEQGDSAMYLCASSATTGRALTDTQYFGPGTRLTVL.

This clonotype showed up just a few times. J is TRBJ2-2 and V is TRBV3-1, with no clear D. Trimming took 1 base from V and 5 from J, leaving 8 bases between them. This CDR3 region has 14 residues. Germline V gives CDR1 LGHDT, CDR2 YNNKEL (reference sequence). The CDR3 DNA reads TGTGCCAGCAGCCAAGTGAGCATTACCGGGGAGCTGTTTTTT. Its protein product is CASSQVSITGELFF.

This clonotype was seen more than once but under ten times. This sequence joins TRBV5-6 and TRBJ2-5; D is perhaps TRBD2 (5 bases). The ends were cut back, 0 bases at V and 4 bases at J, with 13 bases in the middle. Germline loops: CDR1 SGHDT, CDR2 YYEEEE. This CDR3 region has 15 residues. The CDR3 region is CASSLGGTRRETQYF. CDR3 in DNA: TGTGCCAGCAGCTTGGGCGGTACTAGAAGAGAGACCCAGTACTTC.

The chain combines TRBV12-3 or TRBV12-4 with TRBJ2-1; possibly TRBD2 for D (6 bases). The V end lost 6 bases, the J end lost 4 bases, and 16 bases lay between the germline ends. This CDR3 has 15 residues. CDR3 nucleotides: TGTGCCAGCAGGGGAGGCTTTCGGGGATACAATGAGCAGTTCTTC. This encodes CASRGGFRGYNEQFF.

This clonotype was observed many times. In nucleotides, the CDR3 is TGTGCCACAGGGTTTCGAAATTCACCCCTCCACTTT. This sequence encodes CATGFRNSPLHF. The chain couples TRBV6-5 to TRBJ1-6; D might be TRBD1 (5 bases). Germline lookup yields CDR1 MNHEY and CDR2 SVGAGI. Trimming took 10 bases from V and 7 from J, leaving 11 bases between them. The CDR3 totals 12 residues.

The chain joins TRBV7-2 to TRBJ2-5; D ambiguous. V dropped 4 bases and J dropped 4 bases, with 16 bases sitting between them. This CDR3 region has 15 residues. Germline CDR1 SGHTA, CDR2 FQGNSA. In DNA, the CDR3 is TGTGCCAGCAGCTCCGACCCCGATCTAGTAGAGACCCAGTACTTC. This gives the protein CASSSDPDLVETQYF.

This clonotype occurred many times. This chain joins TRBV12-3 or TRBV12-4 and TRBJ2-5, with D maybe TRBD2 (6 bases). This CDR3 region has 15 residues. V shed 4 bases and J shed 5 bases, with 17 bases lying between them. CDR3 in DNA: TGTGCCAGCAGTTCCGGCGGGGCGAGATCGGAGACCCAGTACTTC. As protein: CASSSGGARSETQYF.

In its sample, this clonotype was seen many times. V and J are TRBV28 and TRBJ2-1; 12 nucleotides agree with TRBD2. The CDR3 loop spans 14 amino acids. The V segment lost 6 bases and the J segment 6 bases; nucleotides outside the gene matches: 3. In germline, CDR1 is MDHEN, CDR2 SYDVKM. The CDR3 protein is CASRLAGGLNEQFF. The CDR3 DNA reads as TGTGCCAGCAGACTAGCGGGAGGTCTCAATGAGCAGTTCTTC.

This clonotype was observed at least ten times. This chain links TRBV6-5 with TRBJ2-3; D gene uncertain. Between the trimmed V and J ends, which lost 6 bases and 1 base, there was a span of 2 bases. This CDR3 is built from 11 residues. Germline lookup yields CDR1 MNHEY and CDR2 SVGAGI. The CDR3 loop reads CASRRTDTQYF. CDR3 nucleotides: TGTGCCAGCAGACGCACAGATACGCAGTATTTT.

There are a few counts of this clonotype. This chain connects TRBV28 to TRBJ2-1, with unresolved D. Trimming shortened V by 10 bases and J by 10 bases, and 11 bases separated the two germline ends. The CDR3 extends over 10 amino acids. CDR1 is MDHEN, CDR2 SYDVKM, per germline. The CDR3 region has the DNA TGTGCCACCGGAATAGGGGAGCAGTTCTTC. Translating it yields CATGIGEQFF.

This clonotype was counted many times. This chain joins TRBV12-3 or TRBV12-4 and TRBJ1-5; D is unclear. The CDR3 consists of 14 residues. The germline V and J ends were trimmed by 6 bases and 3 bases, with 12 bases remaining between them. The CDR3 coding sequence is TGTGCCAGCAGCCCTACAGAATCCAATCAGCCCCAGCATTTT. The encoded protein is CASSPTESNQPQHF.

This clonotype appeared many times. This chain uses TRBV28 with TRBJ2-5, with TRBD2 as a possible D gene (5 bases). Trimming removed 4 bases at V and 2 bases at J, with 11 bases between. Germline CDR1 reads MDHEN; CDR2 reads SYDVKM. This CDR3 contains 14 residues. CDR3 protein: CASSSPGIQETQYF. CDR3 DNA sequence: TGTGCCAGCAGTTCCCCCGGGATTCAAGAGACCCAGTACTTC.

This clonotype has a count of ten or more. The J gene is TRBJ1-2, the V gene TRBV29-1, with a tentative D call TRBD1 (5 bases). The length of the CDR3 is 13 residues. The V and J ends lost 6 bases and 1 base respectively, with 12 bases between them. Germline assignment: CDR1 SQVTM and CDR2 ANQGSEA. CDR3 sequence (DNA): TGCAGCGTCGGGAAAGGGGTTAACTATGGCTACACCTTC. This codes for CSVGKGVNYGYTF.

CDR3 in DNA: TGTGCCAGCCTCAACGAGCAGTACTTC. Translating it yields CASLNEQYF. The V call is TRBV7-9, the J call TRBJ2-7; no clear D. Germline V CDR1 and CDR2: SEHNR, FQNEAQ (reference sequence). The CDR3 covers 9 residues. V was cut by 8 bases and J by 5 bases, with 4 bases left in between.

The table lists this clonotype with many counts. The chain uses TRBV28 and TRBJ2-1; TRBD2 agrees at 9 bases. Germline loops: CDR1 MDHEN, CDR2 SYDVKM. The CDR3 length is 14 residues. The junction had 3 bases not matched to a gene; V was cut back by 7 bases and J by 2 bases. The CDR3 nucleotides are TGTGCCAGCAACCTAGCGGGAACCTACAATGAGCAGTTCTTC. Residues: CASNLAGTYNEQFF. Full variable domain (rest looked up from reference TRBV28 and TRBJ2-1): DVKVTQSSRYLVKRTGEKVFLECVQDMDHENMFWYRQDPGLGLRLIYFSYDVKMKEKGDIPEGYSVSREKKERFSLILESASTNQTSMYLCASNLAGTYNEQFFGPGTRLTVL.

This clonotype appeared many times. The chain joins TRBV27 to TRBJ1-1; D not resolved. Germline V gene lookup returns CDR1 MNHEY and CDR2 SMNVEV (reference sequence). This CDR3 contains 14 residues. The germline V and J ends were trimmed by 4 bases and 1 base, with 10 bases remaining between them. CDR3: CASSSDTANTEAFF. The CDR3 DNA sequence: TGTGCCAGCAGTTCCGACACAGCGAACACTGAAGCTTTCTTT.